This T cell receptor beta chain was recorded in a study of Ad26.COV2.S vaccination and SARS-CoV-2 variants. Study as a whole: Dosing was one shot or two shots 56 days apart.

Germline loops: CDR1 SGHVS, CDR2 FNYEAQ. The trim removed 0 bases at V and 4 bases at J, leaving 9 bases unmatched. The CDR3 has 18 amino acids. The sample's treatment: some 20 received Ad26.COV2.S at low or high dose, single or two shots; 5 received placebo; per-sample allocation not given. Following the first vaccine or placebo injection, samples were taken on day 63. The vaccine delivered Wuhan-strain SARS-CoV-2 spike through an Ad26 vector. Assay used: immunoSEQ multiplex PCR; TCRdb lists only in-frame clones, some missing. The table shows about 260,000 clones, with roughly nine tenths occurring only once.

The origin of this receptor is a person between 18 and 60 years old who received the Ad26.COV2.S COVID-19 vaccine or a placebo. The J gene is TRBJ2-3, the V gene TRBV7-6; 11 bases agree with TRBD2. The sample was peripheral blood, taken in a trial of Ad26.COV2.S vaccine versus placebo. CDR3 loop: CASSLARPTSGIADTQYF. The CDR3 region has the DNA TGTGCCAGCAGCTTAGCCCGACCGACTAGCGGGATAGCAGATACGCAGTATTTT.